Listed below are T cell receptor beta chains from one sample, sequenced in a study of cytomegalovirus exposure and HLA in healthy donors. Generated by immunoSEQ multiplex PCR, the TCRdb table keeps only in-frame clones and is missing some. The sample includes some 120,000 clones, over 70% seen only once; the top ten take about 2.7%. Specimen: PBMCs. The receptors come from a woman in her 40s in good health and CMV-seropositive. CDR3s include the opening cysteine and the closing phenylalanine or tryptophan. Fields, in order: J gene, V gene, clone size, D gene, CDR3 protein, CDR3 DNA. D genes are given only for firm matches. Size tells how often a clone was seen (once, few, many) or the class of an expanded clone, and some rows leave it out.

>TRBJ1-5|TRBV30|-|-
CAWSVRGPQPQHF
TGTGCCTGGAGTGTACGAGGCCCTCAGCCCCAGCATTTT
>TRBJ2-3|TRBV21-1|-|-
CASSERPRNCRVLITDTQYF
TGTGCCAGCAGCGAAAGACCTCGAAATTGCCGGGTGTTAATCACAGATACGCAGTATTTT
>TRBJ2-1|TRBV27|-|TRBD2
CACGTSPFNEQFF
TGTGCCTGCGGGACTAGCCCGTTCAATGAGCAGTTCTTC
>TRBJ2-7|TRBV4-2|-|-
CASSLESGADSYEQYF
TGTGCCAGCAGCCTCGAGTCAGGGGCTGACTCCTACGAGCAGTACTTC
>TRBJ1-5|TRBV10-1|-|TRBD1
CAIPPGQGYNQPQHF
TGCGCCATCCCCCCCGGACAGGGCTACAATCAGCCCCAGCATTTT
>TRBJ2-3|TRBV7-6|-|TRBD2
CASSPGLAGAFDTQYF
TGTGCCAGCAGCCCCGGACTAGCGGGGGCGTTCGATACGCAGTATTTT
>TRBJ2-1|TRBV19|-|TRBD1
CATNRGQATNEQFF
TGTGCCACCAACCGGGGACAGGCCACGAATGAGCAGTTCTTC
>TRBJ2-7|TRBV5-4|-|TRBD1
CASSSGQGRPYEQYF
TGTGCCAGCAGCAGCGGACAGGGGCGTCCCTACGAGCAGTACTTC
>TRBJ2-7|TRBV28|few|TRBD1
CASRRYGSGTGDEQYF
TGTGCCAGCAGACGTTACGGGTCCGGGACAGGGGACGAGCAGTACTTC
>TRBJ2-5|TRBV7-9|once|-
CASSHLPGSLRGAQETQYF
TGTGCCAGCAGCCACCTCCCGGGTTCCCTGCGGGGCGCTCAAGAGACCCAGTACTTC
>TRBJ1-1|TRBV10-3|-|TRBD1
CATGPTGGDTEAFF
TGTGCCACCGGCCCGACAGGGGGGGACACTGAAGCTTTCTTT